The 18 T cell receptor beta chains reported below all come from one sample, sequenced in a study of patients and donors after allogeneic stem cell transplantation. MiXCR was run by TCRdb on the RT-PCR reads, yielding one entry per CDR3 protein. Of roughly 40,000 distinct CDR3 sequences in the sample, about 30% were seen once. Sequencing was performed on blood, either unsorted or a sorted T cell fraction (not recorded which). Source of these receptors: a human donor who was either an allogeneic HSCT recipient or a stem cell or donor lymphocyte infusion donor (not recorded which). It is not recorded whose cells these are; they may come from a transplant donor.

This clonotype is a singleton in its sample. V and J are TRBV25-1 and TRBJ2-7, with D possibly being TRBD2 (6 bases). This CDR3 spans 14 amino acids. Trimming shortened V by 5 bases and J by 0 bases, and 11 bases separated the two germline ends. CDR1 is MGHDK, CDR2 SYGVNS, per germline. This CDR3 reads CASSSAGLSYEQYF. CDR3 DNA: TGTGCCAGCAGTTCCGCGGGACTCTCCTACGAGCAGTACTTC.

The rearrangement joins TRBV7-8 to TRBJ1-5; D remains unclear. V lost 5 bases and J 0 bases, leaving 14 bases between the germline ends. The CDR3 is 16 amino acids. Germline V gene lookup returns CDR1 SGHVS and CDR2 FQNEAQ. CDR3: CASSPWTRVSNQPQHF. The CDR3 bases are TGTGCCAGCAGCCCTTGGACGAGGGTTAGCAATCAGCCCCAGCATTTT.

The chain is built from TRBV28 and TRBJ2-7; unclear D gene. V lost 5 bases, J lost 3 bases, and 11 bases lay in between. The CDR3 totals 13 residues. CDR1 is MDHEN, CDR2 SYDVKM, per germline. In nucleotides, the CDR3 is TGTGCCAGCAGTCTCACCCCCAGCTACGAGCAGTACTTC. It codes for CASSLTPSYEQYF.

This sequence joins TRBV12-3 or TRBV12-4 and TRBJ1-4; no firm D call. V was cut by 5 bases and J by 11 bases, with 18 bases left in between. The CDR3 is made up of 14 amino acids. The CDR3 DNA follows: TGTGCCAGCAGTCTATACTACTGGGAAGGGAAACTGTTTTTT. It specifies CASSLYYWEGKLFF.

The J gene is TRBJ1-6, the V gene TRBV20-1, with a possible D match to TRBD1 (5 bases). Germline lookup yields CDR1 DFQATT and CDR2 SNEGSKA (reference sequence). V was pared by 0 bases and J by 1 base, with 7 bases between. The CDR3 has 15 amino acids. The CDR3 DNA follows: TGCAGTGCTAGAGATTCAGGGTCCTATAATTCACCCCTCCACTTT. It codes for CSARDSGSYNSPLHF.

This clonotype came up many times. V gene TRBV5-6 combines with J gene TRBJ1-4; no reliable D call. CDR3 length: 12 residues. Germline lookup yields CDR1 SGHDT and CDR2 YYEEEE. V was trimmed by 2 bases and J by 7 bases, leaving 6 bases between them. The DNA for the CDR3 is TGTGCCAGCAGCTTTGGAGTTGAAAAACTGTTTTTT. As protein: CASSFGVEKLFF.

The chain carries TRBV6-5 and TRBJ2-2; 7 bases align to TRBD2. V gave up 6 bases and J gave up 3 bases; unmatched junction bases: 4. The germline V gene has CDR1 MNHEY and CDR2 SVGAGI. The CDR3 has 14 amino acids. CDR3 loop: CASSLLADTGELFF. CDR3 nucleotides: TGTGCCAGCAGCCTCCTAGCGGACACCGGGGAGCTGTTTTTT.

This clonotype was seen a few times. As DNA, the CDR3 is TGTGCCAGCAGTGACTCGAGGTTAGCGGGAGCAGATACGCAGTATTTT. It is translated as CASSDSRLAGADTQYF. V usage is TRBV6-4 and J usage is TRBJ2-3; TRBD2 aligns across 9 bases. V was clipped by 0 bases and J by 4 bases; unmatched bases: 5. In germline, CDR1 is MRHNA, CDR2 SNTAGT. CDR3 length: 16 residues.

The chain recombines TRBV5-8 with TRBJ2-2; 7 nucleotides align to TRBD1. Trimming took 4 bases from V and 4 from J; bases not matched to a gene: 7. The CDR3 loop spans 15 amino acids. Germline assignment: CDR1 SGHTS and CDR2 YDEGEE. CDR3 sequence: CASSRTGWGTGELFF. DNA of the CDR3: TGTGCCAGCAGCCGGACAGGTTGGGGCACCGGGGAGCTGTTTTTT.

This clonotype was seen a handful of times. The chain employs TRBV4-3 and TRBJ1-1; D unresolved. This CDR3 has 16 residues. V was shortened by 0 bases and J by 2 bases, with 13 bases between the two germline ends. CDR1 LGHNA and CDR2 YSLEER come from the germline V gene. CDR3 sequence: CASSQDLGRFNTEAFF. CDR3 bases: TGCGCCAGCAGCCAAGATCTCGGCAGGTTCAACACTGAAGCTTTCTTT.

This clonotype was found a few times. V and J are TRBV4-3 and TRBJ1-5; D gene ambiguous. CDR1 and CDR2 (germline): LGHNA, YSLEER. This CDR3 contains 13 residues. V shed 2 bases and J shed 7 bases, with 9 bases lying between them. This CDR3 is CASSQFGVQPQHF. For the CDR3, the DNA is TGCGCCAGCAGCCAATTCGGGGTCCAGCCCCAGCATTTT.

This chain links TRBV28 with TRBJ2-2; possibly TRBD1 or TRBD2 for D (6 bases each). Trimming took 7 bases from V and 2 from J, leaving 17 bases between them. From germline, CDR1 is MDHEN and CDR2 SYDVKM. The CDR3 sequence is 16 residues long. The CDR3 DNA sequence: TGTGCCAGCACCCCCGGAGGGGGGCCCAACACCGGGGAGCTGTTTTTT. This sequence encodes CASTPGGGPNTGELFF.

This clonotype was seen more than once but under ten times. The V call is TRBV10-3, the J call TRBJ1-6, with no clear D. The V end lost 0 bases, the J end lost 7 bases, and 13 bases lay between the germline ends. This CDR3 region has 16 residues. CDR1 is ENHRY, CDR2 SYGVKD, per germline. Written as DNA, the CDR3 is TGTGCCATCAGTGAGTCGAGTTTGGCAGCGAATTCACCCCTCCACTTT. This gives the protein CAISESSLAANSPLHF.

This clonotype was counted between two and nine times. This rearrangement joins TRBV12-3 or TRBV12-4 to TRBJ2-7, with no clear D. The V end lost 1 base, the J end lost 3 bases, and 10 bases lay between the germline ends. CDR3 length: 14 residues. CDR3 in amino acids: CASSLGTAYYEQYF. The CDR3 nucleotides read TGTGCCAGCAGTTTAGGGACGGCCTACTACGAGCAGTACTTC.

This clonotype appeared a few times. V is TRBV7-2 and J is TRBJ2-3; D is undetermined. V shed 3 bases and J shed 8 bases, with 9 bases lying between them. The CDR3 extends over 12 amino acids. CDR1 SGHTA and CDR2 FQGNSA come from the germline V gene. The CDR3 bases are TGTGCCAGCAGCTTTGGCCCCTTTACGCAGTATTTT. It codes for CASSFGPFTQYF. Filled out from reference TRBV7-2 and TRBJ2-3, the complete variable domain reads GAGVSQSPSNKVTEKGKDVELRCDPISGHTALYWYRQSLGQGLEFLIYFQGNSAPDKSGLPSDRFSAERTGGSVSTLTIQRTQQEDSAVYLCASSFGPFTQYFGPGTRLTVL.

The V gene is TRBV14, the J gene TRBJ2-2, with D unresolved. The CDR3 has 13 amino acids. Deletions cut 4 bases from V and 2 bases from J, with 5 bases between. Germline CDR1 and CDR2: SGHDN and FVKESK. CDR3 region: CASSLRNTGELFF. DNA for the CDR3: TGTGCCAGCAGCCTAAGAAACACCGGGGAGCTGTTTTTT.

This clonotype was seen repeatedly, ten times or more. J is TRBJ1-2 and V is TRBV29-1; D is possibly TRBD1 (5 bases). There are 11 residues in the CDR3. Germline loops: CDR1 SQVTM, CDR2 ANQGSEA. The V and J ends lost 3 bases and 8 bases respectively, with 10 bases between them. CDR3 sequence: CSVDQGDGYTF. The CDR3 bases are TGCAGCGTTGACCAGGGCGACGGCTACACCTTC.

The chain carries TRBV6-2 or TRBV6-3 and TRBJ2-2; D remains unclear. This CDR3 region has 14 residues. Deletions cut 6 bases from V and 2 bases from J, with 10 bases between. From germline, CDR1 is MNHEY and CDR2 SVGEGT. The CDR3 spells CASRMWKNTGELFF. The DNA of the CDR3 is TGTGCCAGCAGGATGTGGAAAAACACCGGGGAGCTGTTTTTT.